This is a list of T cell receptor beta chains from one sample in a study of shared clonotypes between healthy human individuals. Measured with immunoSEQ multiplex PCR; TCRdb has only the in-frame clones, and not every one. The sample has about 1.1 million clones; 75% to 85% are singletons. Specimen: memory CD4+ T cells from PBMCs. Receptors originate from a man between 18 and 35 years old in good health. Some clones in this sample may be carry-over from other donors' samples. Both conserved end residues are part of each CDR3. D genes are given only for firm matches. Expanded clones get a size class; other rows say once, few or many, or leave the size out.

>-|-|TRBV9|TRBJ1-2|16
CASSSRTLGEFYGYTF
TGTGCCAGCAGCTCCAGAACTCTGGGAGAGTTCTATGGCTACACCTTC
>-|-|TRBV6-5|TRBJ2-5|12
CASSYGQETQYF
TGTGCCAGCAGTTACGGCCAAGAGACCCAGTACTTC
>-|-|TRBV5-4|TRBJ1-4|16
CASSLEQGRTNEKLFF
TGTGCCAGCAGCTTGGAGCAGGGGCGGACTAATGAAAAACTGTTTTTT
>-|-|TRBV10-2|TRBJ2-1|11
CASSYSNEQFF
TGCGCCAGCAGCTACAGCAATGAGCAGTTCTTC
>-|-|TRBV6-1|TRBJ2-7|14
CASISLGLGYEQYF
TGTGCCAGCATTTCCCTTGGGTTAGGATACGAGCAGTACTTC
>-|-|TRBV2|TRBJ1-5|13
CASSEEGDQPQHF
TGTGCCAGCAGTGAGGAGGGAGATCAGCCCCAGCATTTT
>-|-|TRBV4-1|TRBJ1-5|16
CASSRRALEGNQPQHF
TGCGCCAGCAGCCGCCGGGCATTGGAGGGCAATCAGCCCCAGCATTTT
>-|-|TRBV19|TRBJ2-1|14
CASTGAGPSDEQFF
TGTGCCAGTACGGGGGCAGGTCCTAGCGATGAGCAGTTCTTC
>-|once|TRBV5-6|TRBJ2-1|15
CASSVGPESYNEQFF
TGTGCCAGCAGCGTGGGCCCAGAATCCTACAATGAGCAGTTCTTC
>TRBD2|-|TRBV19|TRBJ2-7|14
CASSIRGVLYEQYF
TGTGCCAGTAGTATCCGGGGGGTACTATACGAGCAGTACTTC
>-|-|TRBV30|TRBJ2-2|13
CAWSVTGSGELFF
TGTGCCTGGAGTGTCACGGGGTCCGGGGAGCTGTTTTTT
>-|-|TRBV10-2|TRBJ2-7|14
CASSESGVGYEQYF
TGCGCCAGCAGTGAGTCGGGGGTAGGATACGAGCAGTACTTC
>-|-|TRBV27|TRBJ2-3|13
CASSPRRPDTQYF
TGTGCCAGCAGTCCCCGCCGCCCAGATACGCAGTATTTT
>-|-|TRBV7-3|TRBJ2-1|17
CASSPHQVAGSYNEQFF
TGTGCCAGCAGCCCTCATCAGGTGGCGGGGTCGTACAATGAGCAGTTCTTC
>-|once|TRBV11-3|TRBJ2-3|15
CASSQRSGYADTQYF
TGTGCCAGCAGCCAGAGAAGCGGGTATGCAGATACGCAGTATTTT
>-|-|TRBV28|TRBJ2-4|13
CASSLGSKYIQYF
TGTGCCAGCAGTTTGGGCAGCAAGTACATTCAGTACTTC
>-|-|TRBV7-3|TRBJ1-5|13
CASSIRGDQPQHF
TGTGCCAGCAGCATTCGCGGGGATCAGCCCCAGCATTTT
>-|-|TRBV29-1|TRBJ1-4|12
CSAGEDNEKLFF
TGCAGCGCAGGGGAGGATAATGAAAAACTGTTTTTT
>-|once|TRBV7-9|TRBJ2-4|14
CASSATASKNIQYF
TGTGCCAGCAGCGCGACGGCTTCCAAAAACATTCAGTACTTC
>TRBD1|-|TRBV5-1|TRBJ2-3|15
CASCLAGGSTDTQYF
TGCGCCAGCTGCTTGGCAGGGGGCAGCACAGATACGCAGTATTTT
>TRBD1|-|TRBV7-9|TRBJ1-5|15
CASSPGQTYNQPQHF
TGTGCCAGCAGCCCGGGACAGACATACAATCAGCCCCAGCATTTT
>-|few|TRBV15|TRBJ1-2|13
CATSDPVGDGYTF
TGTGCCACCTCTGATCCTGTGGGGGATGGCTACACCTTC
>TRBD2|-|TRBV7-3|TRBJ2-3|17
CASSLIGSGGGTDTQYF
TGTGCCAGCAGCTTAATAGGTAGCGGGGGAGGCACAGATACGCAGTATTTT